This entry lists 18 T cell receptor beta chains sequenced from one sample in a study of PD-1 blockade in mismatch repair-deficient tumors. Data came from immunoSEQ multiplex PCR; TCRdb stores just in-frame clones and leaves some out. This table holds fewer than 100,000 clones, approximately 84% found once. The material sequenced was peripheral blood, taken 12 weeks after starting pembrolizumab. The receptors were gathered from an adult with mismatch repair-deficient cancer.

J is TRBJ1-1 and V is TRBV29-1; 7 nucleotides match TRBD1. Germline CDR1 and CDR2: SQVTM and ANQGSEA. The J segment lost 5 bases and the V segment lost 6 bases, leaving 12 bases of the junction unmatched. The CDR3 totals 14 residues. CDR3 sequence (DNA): TGCAGCGTGATGACGGACAGGTGGAGAACTGAAGCTTTCTTT. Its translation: CSVMTDRWRTEAFF.

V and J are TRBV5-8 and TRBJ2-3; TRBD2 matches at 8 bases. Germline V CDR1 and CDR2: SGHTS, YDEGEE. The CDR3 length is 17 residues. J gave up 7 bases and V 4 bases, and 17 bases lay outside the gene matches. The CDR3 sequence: CASSPTSGHIGGYTQYF. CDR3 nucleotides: TGTGCCAGCAGCCCCACTAGCGGTCATATCGGAGGTTATACGCAGTATTTT.

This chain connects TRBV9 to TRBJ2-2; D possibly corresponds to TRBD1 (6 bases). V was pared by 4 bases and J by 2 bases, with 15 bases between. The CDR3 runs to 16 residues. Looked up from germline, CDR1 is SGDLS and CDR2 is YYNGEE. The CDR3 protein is CASSHAIRGNTGELFF. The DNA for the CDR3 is TGTGCCAGCAGCCACGCAATCAGGGGTAACACCGGGGAGCTGTTTTTT.

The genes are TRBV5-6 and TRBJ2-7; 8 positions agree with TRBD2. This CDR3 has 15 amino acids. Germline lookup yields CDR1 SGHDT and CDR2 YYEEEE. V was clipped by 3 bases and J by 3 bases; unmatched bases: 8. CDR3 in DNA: TGTGCCAGCAGCTCTCTAGCGGGTCCGCTCTACGAGCAGTACTTC. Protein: CASSSLAGPLYEQYF.

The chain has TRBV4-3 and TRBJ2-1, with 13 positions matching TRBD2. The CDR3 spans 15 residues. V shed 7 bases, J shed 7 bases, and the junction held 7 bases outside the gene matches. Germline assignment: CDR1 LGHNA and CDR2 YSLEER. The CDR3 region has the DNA TGCGCCAGCATCCCTGGACTAGCGGGAGATAATGAGCAGTTCTTC. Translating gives CASIPGLAGDNEQFF.

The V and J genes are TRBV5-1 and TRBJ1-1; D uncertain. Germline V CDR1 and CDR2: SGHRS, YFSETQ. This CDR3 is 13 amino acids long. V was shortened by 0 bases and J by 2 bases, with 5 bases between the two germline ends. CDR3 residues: CASSLEVNTEAFF. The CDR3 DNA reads TGCGCCAGCAGCTTGGAGGTAAACACTGAAGCTTTCTTT.

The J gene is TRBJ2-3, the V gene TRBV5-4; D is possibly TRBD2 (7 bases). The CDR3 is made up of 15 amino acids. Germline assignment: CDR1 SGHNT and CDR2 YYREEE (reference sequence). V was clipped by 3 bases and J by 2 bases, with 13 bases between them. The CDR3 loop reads CASSSGGGDTDTQYF. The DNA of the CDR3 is TGTGCCAGCAGCTCGGGGGGCGGGGACACAGATACGCAGTATTTT. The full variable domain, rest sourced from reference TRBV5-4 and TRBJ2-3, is ETGVTQSPTHLIKTRGQQVTLRCSSQSGHNTVSWYQQALGQGPQFIFQYYREEENGRGNFPPRFSGLQFPNYSSELNVNALELDDSALYLCASSSGGGDTDTQYFGPGTRLTVL.

The CDR3 bases are TGTGCCAGCAACCCTACAGGGGGCAGACAGCCCCAGCATTTT. Translated, it gives CASNPTGGRQPQHF. The chain employs TRBV5-8 and TRBJ1-5; TRBD1 matches 9 bases. The V segment lost 6 bases and the J segment 7 bases; nucleotides outside the gene matches: 8. Germline V lookup: CDR1 SGHTS, CDR2 YDEGEE. This CDR3 has 14 amino acids.

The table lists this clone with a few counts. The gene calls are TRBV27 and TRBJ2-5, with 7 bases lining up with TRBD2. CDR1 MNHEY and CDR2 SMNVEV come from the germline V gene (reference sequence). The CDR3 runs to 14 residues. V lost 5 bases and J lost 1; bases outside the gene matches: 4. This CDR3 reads CASSRDYSQETQYF. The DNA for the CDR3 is TGTGCCAGCAGTCGGGACTACTCCCAAGAGACCCAGTACTTC.

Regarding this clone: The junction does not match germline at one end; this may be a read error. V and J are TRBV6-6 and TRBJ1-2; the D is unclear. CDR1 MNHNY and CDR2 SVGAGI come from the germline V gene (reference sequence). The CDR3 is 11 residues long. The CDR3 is CASTSAYGFAF. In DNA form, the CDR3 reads TGTGCCAGCACCAGTGCTTACGGCTTCGCCTTC.

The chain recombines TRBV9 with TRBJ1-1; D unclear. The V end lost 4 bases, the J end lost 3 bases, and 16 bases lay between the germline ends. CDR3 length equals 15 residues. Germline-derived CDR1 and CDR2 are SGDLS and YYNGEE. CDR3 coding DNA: TGTGCCAGCAGCTCAGGCCCGGAGAAGGACACTGAAGCTTTCTTT. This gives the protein CASSSGPEKDTEAFF.

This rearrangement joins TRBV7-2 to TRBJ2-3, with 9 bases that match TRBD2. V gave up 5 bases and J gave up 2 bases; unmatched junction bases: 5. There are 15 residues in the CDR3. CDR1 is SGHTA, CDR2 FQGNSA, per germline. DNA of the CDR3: TGTGCCAGCAGCCCAGCGGGAGGTCACACAGATACGCAGTATTTT. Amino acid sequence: CASSPAGGHTDTQYF.

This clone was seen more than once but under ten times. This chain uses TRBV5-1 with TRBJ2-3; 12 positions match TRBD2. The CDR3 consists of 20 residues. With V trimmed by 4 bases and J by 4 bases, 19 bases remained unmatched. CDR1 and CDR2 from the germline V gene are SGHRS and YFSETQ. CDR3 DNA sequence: TGCGCCAGCAGCCAGACCGGGACTAGCGGGCCCTTGGGGAGCGCAGATACGCAGTATTTT. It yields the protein CASSQTGTSGPLGSADTQYF. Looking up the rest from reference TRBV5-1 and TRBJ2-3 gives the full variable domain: KAGVTQTPRYLIKTRGQQVTLSCSPISGHRSVSWYQQTPGQGLQFLFEYFSETQRNKGNFPGRFSGRQFSNSRSEMNVSTLELGDSALYLCASSQTGTSGPLGSADTQYFGPGTRLTVL.

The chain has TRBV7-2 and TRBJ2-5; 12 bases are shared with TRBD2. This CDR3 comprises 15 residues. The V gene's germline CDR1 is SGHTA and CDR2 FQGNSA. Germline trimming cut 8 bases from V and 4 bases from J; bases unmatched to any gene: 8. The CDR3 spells CASSKEGLAGETQYF. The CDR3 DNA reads TGTGCCAGCTCAAAAGAGGGACTAGCGGGAGAGACCCAGTACTTC.

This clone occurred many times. The CDR3 region has the DNA TGCGCCAGCAGCTTGGACCAGGGGGAAAAACTGTTTTTT. Translated: CASSLDQGEKLFF. V gene TRBV5-1 combines with J gene TRBJ1-4; possibly TRBD1 for D (6 bases). Trimming took 0 bases from V and 8 from J, leaving 8 bases between them. The CDR3 is made up of 13 amino acids. CDR1 SGHRS and CDR2 YFSETQ come from the germline V gene.

The CDR3 sequence is CASSKGGRGETQYF. Written as DNA, the CDR3 is TGTGCCAGCAGCAAAGGCGGGAGAGGAGAGACCCAGTACTTC. The chain links TRBV21-1 to TRBJ2-5; the table's D call, TRBD2, was not checked against the DNA. TRBV21-1 is flagged as a pseudogene. CDR3 length: 14 residues.

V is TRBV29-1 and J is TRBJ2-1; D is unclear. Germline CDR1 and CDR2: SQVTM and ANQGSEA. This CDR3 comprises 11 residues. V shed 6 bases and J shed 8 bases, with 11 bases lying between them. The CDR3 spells CSVGRGHEQFF. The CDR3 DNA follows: TGCAGCGTGGGCCGAGGCCATGAGCAGTTCTTC.

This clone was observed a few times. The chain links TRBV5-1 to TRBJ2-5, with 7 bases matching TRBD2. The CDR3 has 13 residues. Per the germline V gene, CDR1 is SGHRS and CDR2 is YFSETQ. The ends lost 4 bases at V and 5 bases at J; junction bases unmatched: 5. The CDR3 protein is CASSAGGGETQYF. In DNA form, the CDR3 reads TGCGCCAGCAGCGCGGGCGGGGGTGAGACCCAGTACTTC.